Listed here is a single T cell receptor (beta chain). Its antigen is undetermined. PCR amplification relied on 60 Vbeta primers (plus 13 Jbeta primers). In the original workflow: Tens of millions of unique TCR beta chains, about 12 million shared, were counted in a later analysis. The data were produced by immunoSEQ multiplex PCR, yet TCRdb's version contains in-frame clones alone and is incomplete. That table supplies the V and J calls and clone size; D and trimming were determined from the DNA. This sample carries approximately 99,000 clones, around three quarters of them seen once, and the ten largest clones take around 3%. This entry is derived from a study of cytomegalovirus exposure and HLA in healthy donors. Background on the study: Out of approximately 170 million T cells, an earlier analysis found roughly 100 million unique TCR beta sequences in total.

Overall study results and limits: Earlier analysis looked at TCR beta V segments, and most were productive about 90% or about 30% of the time.

Germline values: CDR1 MGHDK, CDR2 SYGVNS. J was trimmed by 7 bases and V by 8 bases; bases with no gene match: 6. This CDR3 contains 13 residues. The sequence came from a male donor in good health and CMV-seropositive. The sample consisted of PBMCs. The chain joins TRBV25-1 to TRBJ1-2; 11 bases agree with TRBD1. Here the CDR3 DNA reads TGTGCCAGCGATGGACAGGGGGCCGGTGGCTACACCTTC. Protein sequence: CASDGQGAGGYTF.